This TCR beta chain appears in the sequencing data of a study of blood T cells in healthy people across ages. The V and J ends lost 2 bases and 8 bases, in that order; junction bases with no gene match: 6. Germline V gene data show CDR1 as LGHDT and CDR2 as YNNKEL (reference sequence). There are 14 residues in the CDR3. Primers used in a second PCR of roughly 6 to 11 cycles were a sample-barcoded 5' primer and a J-beta primer mix. Sequencing recovered at least 2.5 million CDR3-containing paired-end reads from each sample. TCRdb re-called the 5' RACE reads through MiXCR, storing one row per CDR3 protein. The profile shows fewer than 1,000,000 distinct CDR3 sequences, about 42% of them singletons.

The chain employs TRBV3-1 and TRBJ2-1; 7 bases are a match to TRBD1. The specimen sequenced was blood. This TCR came from a man aged 55 to 70 in good health. CDR3 nucleotides: TGTGCCAGCAGCCAACAGGGGGTCCGGGATGAGCAGTTCTTC. Translated: CASSQQGVRDEQFF.